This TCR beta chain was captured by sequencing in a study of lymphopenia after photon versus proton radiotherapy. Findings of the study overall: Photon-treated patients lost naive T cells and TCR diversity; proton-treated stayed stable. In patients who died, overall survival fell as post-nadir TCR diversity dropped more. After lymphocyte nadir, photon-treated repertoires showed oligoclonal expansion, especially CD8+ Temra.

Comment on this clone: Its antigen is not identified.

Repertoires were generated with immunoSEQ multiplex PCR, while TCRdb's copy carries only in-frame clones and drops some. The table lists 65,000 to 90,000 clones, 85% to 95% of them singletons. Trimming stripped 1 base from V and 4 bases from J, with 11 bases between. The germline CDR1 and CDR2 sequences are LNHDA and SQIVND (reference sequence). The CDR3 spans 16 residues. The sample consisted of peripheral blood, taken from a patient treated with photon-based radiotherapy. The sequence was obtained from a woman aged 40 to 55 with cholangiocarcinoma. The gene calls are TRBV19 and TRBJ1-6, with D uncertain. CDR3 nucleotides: TGTGCCAGTAGTATAGGGACTGACCTGTATAATTCACCCCTCCACTTT. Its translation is CASSIGTDLYNSPLHF.